Only a few counts were recorded for the clone carrying this T cell receptor (beta chain). The sample belongs to a study of blood T cells in healthy people across ages. Germline V gene sequence: CDR1 LGHNA, CDR2 YSLEER. The V and J ends lost 1 base and 0 bases respectively, with 7 bases between them. This CDR3 comprises 15 residues. A second PCR of 7 to 11 cycles used a sample-barcoded 5' primer and a J-beta primer mix. TCRdb reanalysed the 5' RACE reads using MiXCR and keeps one entry per CDR3 protein. The sample consists of 780,000 or so distinct CDR3 sequences, about 56% of them appearing once. The chain links TRBV4-3 to TRBJ2-1; D is undetermined. The specimen sequenced was blood. The origin of this receptor is a man aged 40-49 years in good health. The CDR3 DNA follows: TGCGCCAGCAGCCAAGGGGGTCTCTCCTACAATGAGCAGTTCTTC. This codes for CASSQGGLSYNEQFF.